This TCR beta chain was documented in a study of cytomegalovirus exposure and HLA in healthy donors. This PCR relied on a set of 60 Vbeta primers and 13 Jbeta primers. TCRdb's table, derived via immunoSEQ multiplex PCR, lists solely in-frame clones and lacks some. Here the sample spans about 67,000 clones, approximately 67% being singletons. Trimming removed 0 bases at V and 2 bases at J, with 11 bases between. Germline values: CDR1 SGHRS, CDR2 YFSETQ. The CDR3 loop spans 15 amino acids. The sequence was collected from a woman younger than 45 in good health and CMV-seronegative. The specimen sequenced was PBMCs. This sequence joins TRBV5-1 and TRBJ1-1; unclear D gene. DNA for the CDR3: TGCGCCAGCAGCTTGGTCCGGGAAGGAAACACTGAAGCTTTCTTT. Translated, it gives CASSLVREGNTEAFF.